Each of the 25 T cell receptor beta chains below was sequenced from the same sample in a study of T cell responses to AZD1222 COVID-19 vaccine (dated by TCRdb to about 2021). The library was built by means of the immunoSEQ multiplex PCR assay. TCRdb's version of the immuneACCESS table is confined to in-frame rearrangements and falls short of the full clone set. An unresolved V gene accounts for under half of the shortfall where checked; the remainder is of unknown origin. This sample gives some 71,000 clones in total; roughly 84% of them show up just once. The ten largest account for 8% to 10% of the sample. Explained via the paper, the time point label denotes: baseline before first vaccination. Sequenced material: peripheral blood, taken on day 0 of AZD1222 vaccination. The source is an adult in good health.

The chain combines TRBV28 with TRBJ1-5; TRBD1 matches 8 bases. In germline, CDR1 is MDHEN, CDR2 SYDVKM. CDR3 length equals 14 residues. V dropped 5 bases and J dropped 7; count of bases not matched to a gene: 7. CDR3 DNA: TGTGCCAGCAGTCAGGCGGACAGGGAGCAGCCCCAGCATTTT. This translates into CASSQADREQPQHF.

CDR3 sequence: CASSSGQGNTGELFF. In DNA, the CDR3 is TGTGCCAGCAGTTCCGGACAGGGGAACACCGGGGAGCTGTTTTTT. The chain has TRBV6-2 or TRBV6-3 and TRBJ2-2, with TRBD1 identical over 8 bases. V lost 4 bases and J lost 1; bases outside the gene matches: 2. There are 15 residues in the CDR3. CDR1 MNHEY and CDR2 SVGEGT come from the germline V gene.

Here the CDR3 DNA reads TGCGCCAGCAGCCTCGGGGGGAACACTGAAGCTTTCTTT. Residues: CASSLGGNTEAFF. V is TRBV4-1 and J is TRBJ1-1; possibly TRBD1 for D (5 bases). The germline V gene has CDR1 MGHRA and CDR2 YSYEKL. This CDR3 has 13 amino acids. Trimming cost V 4 bases and J 1 base, with 7 bases left between them.

The J gene is TRBJ1-1, the V gene TRBV24-1, with a weak D call TRBD1 (6 bases). V was clipped by 5 bases and J by 12 bases, with 12 bases between them. This CDR3 has 11 amino acids. Germline-derived CDR1 and CDR2 are KGHDR and SFDVKD. The CDR3 spells CATSGTEGTFF. The CDR3 region has the DNA TGTGCCACCAGTGGGACAGAGGGAACTTTCTTT.

This clone was observed a handful of times. The rearrangement uses TRBV12-3 or TRBV12-4 and TRBJ1-5, with TRBD1 as a possible D gene (5 bases). V was clipped by 5 bases and J by 3 bases, with 8 bases between them. This CDR3 region has 13 residues. In DNA, the CDR3 is TGTGCCAGCAGTGGACAAGTCAATCAGCCCCAGCATTTT. It yields the protein CASSGQVNQPQHF.

The rearrangement joins TRBV11-2 to TRBJ2-1; D is possibly TRBD1 (5 bases). The CDR3 runs to 16 residues. V shed 0 bases and J shed 2 bases, with 11 bases lying between them. Germline CDR1 and CDR2: SGHAT and FQNNGV. Here the CDR3 DNA reads TGTGCCAGCAGCTTAGACGGTCTAGGGGCCTACAATGAGCAGTTCTTC. It codes for CASSLDGLGAYNEQFF.

V usage is TRBV4-2 and J usage is TRBJ1-1; TRBD1 agrees at 7 bases. V trimming: 0 bases; J trimming: 7 bases; junction bases outside the gene matches: 8. Germline V CDR1 and CDR2: LGHNA, YNFKEQ. The CDR3 has 15 residues. As DNA, the CDR3 is TGTGCCAGCAGCCAAGACCACCGACAGGGTTATGAAGCTTTCTTT. It is translated as CASSQDHRQGYEAFF.

The chain carries TRBV29-1 and TRBJ1-2, with D perhaps TRBD1 (6 bases). Germline V gives CDR1 SQVTM, CDR2 ANQGSEA. The CDR3 is 16 residues long. V was clipped by 1 base and J by 4 bases, with 19 bases between them. The CDR3 nucleotides are TGCAGCGTTGAAGCCGTAATTGGCAGGGGATCCTATGGCTACACCTTC. It is translated as CSVEAVIGRGSYGYTF.

This rearrangement joins TRBV27 to TRBJ2-1, with a possible D match to TRBD1 (6 bases). Trimming left V 6 bases short and J 3 bases short, with 15 bases between. Germline CDR1 is MNHEY and CDR2 is SMNVEV (reference sequence). The CDR3 spans 15 residues. CDR3 amino acids: CASSLLEGDYNEQFF. CDR3 sequence (DNA): TGTGCCAGCAGCCTACTAGAGGGGGACTACAATGAGCAGTTCTTC.

The chain uses TRBV28 and TRBJ1-1; D is undetermined. CDR1 is MDHEN, CDR2 SYDVKM, per germline. This CDR3 contains 13 residues. V was clipped by 7 bases and J by 3 bases, with 12 bases between them. The CDR3 spells CASILTRDTEAFF. In DNA form, the CDR3 reads TGTGCCAGCATCCTAACCCGGGACACTGAAGCTTTCTTT.

This clone was observed a handful of times. The V gene is TRBV11-2, the J gene TRBJ2-4; possibly TRBD2 for D (6 bases). The CDR3 is 15 residues long. V lost 2 bases to trimming and J lost 1 base, with 9 bases between them. Germline-derived CDR1 and CDR2 are SGHAT and FQNNGV. The CDR3 here is CASSLPGRAKNIQYF. The CDR3 DNA reads TGTGCCAGCAGCTTACCAGGGAGGGCCAAAAACATTCAGTACTTC. The full variable domain, with the rest looked up from reference TRBV11-2 and TRBJ2-4, is EAGVAQSPRYKIIEKRQSVAFWCNPISGHATLYWYQQILGQGPKLLIQFQNNGVVDDSQLPKDRFSAERLKGVDSTLKIQPAKLEDSAVYLCASSLPGRAKNIQYFGAGTRLSVL.

V and J are TRBV5-1 and TRBJ1-1; D ambiguous. Germline V lookup: CDR1 SGHRS, CDR2 YFSETQ. The germline V and J ends were trimmed by 5 bases and 1 base, with 12 bases remaining between them. The CDR3 contains 14 residues. The DNA for the CDR3 is TGCGCCAGCAGGATGGTTGGAGAGAACACTGAAGCTTTCTTT. This gives the protein CASRMVGENTEAFF.

Written as DNA, the CDR3 is TGTGCCTGGAGGGGCACGGCAGATACGCAGTATTTT. Protein sequence: CAWRGTADTQYF. The chain joins TRBV30 to TRBJ2-3; D remains ambiguous. The CDR3 runs 12 residues. Germline CDR1 and CDR2: GTSNPN and SVGIG (reference sequence). With 3 bases removed from V and 4 bases from J, the gap between germline ends came to 8 bases. Using reference TRBV30 and TRBJ2-3 for the parts outside the CDR3, the full variable domain is SQTIHQWPATLVQPVGSPLSLECTVEGTSNPNLYWYRQAAGRGLQLLFYSVGIGQISSEVPQNLSASRPQDRQFILSSKKLLLSDSGFYLCAWRGTADTQYFGPGTRLTVL.

V is TRBV28 and J is TRBJ2-2; D call uncertain. From germline, CDR1 is MDHEN and CDR2 SYDVKM. This CDR3 contains 11 residues. V dropped 3 bases and J dropped 4 bases, with 0 bases sitting between them. This chain's CDR3 is CASSFTGELFF. DNA for the CDR3: TGTGCCAGCAGTTTCACCGGGGAGCTGTTTTTT.

The chain couples TRBV7-9 to TRBJ1-2; 9 nucleotides agree with TRBD1. Per the germline V gene, CDR1 is SEHNR and CDR2 is FQNEAQ (reference sequence). The CDR3 has 16 amino acids. Trimming took 5 bases from V and 7 from J; bases not matched to a gene: 14. The CDR3 here is CASSPGSGTGSGGYTF. CDR3 DNA sequence: TGTGCCAGCAGCCCGGGATCCGGGACAGGGTCAGGTGGCTACACCTTC.

A word on this clone: Other DNA sequences in the sample encode the same CDR3. The chain joins TRBV2 to TRBJ2-2, with D perhaps assigned TRBD1 or TRBD2 (6 bases each). The V end was cut by 8 bases, the J end by 0 bases, with 10 bases between. The CDR3 sequence is 14 residues long. The germline gives CDR1 SNHLY, CDR2 FYNNEI. The CDR3 region has the DNA TGTGCCAGCCGGGGGCCGACGAACACCGGGGAGCTGTTTTTT. Encoded protein: CASRGPTNTGELFF.

The CDR3 sequence is CASSQDLEGGGPGTGELFF. In DNA form, the CDR3 reads TGTGCCAGCAGCCAAGACCTGGAGGGCGGGGGGCCAGGAACCGGGGAGCTGTTTTTT. The chain recombines TRBV4-2 with TRBJ2-2; 8 nucleotides agree with TRBD2. CDR1 and CDR2 (germline): LGHNA, YNFKEQ. The CDR3 length is 19 residues. The V segment lost 0 bases and the J segment 5 bases; nucleotides outside the gene matches: 14.

This chain joins TRBV5-1 and TRBJ2-3, with 10 positions matching TRBD2. The CDR3 length is 14 residues. The junction had 2 bases not matched to a gene; V was cut back by 0 bases and J by 7 bases. Germline V gene data show CDR1 as SGHRS and CDR2 as YFSETQ. The CDR3 protein is CASSLVLAGNTQYF. CDR3 nucleotides: TGCGCCAGCAGCTTGGTACTAGCGGGGAATACGCAGTATTTT.

The gene calls are TRBV6-5 and TRBJ1-2, with 8 bases identical to TRBD1. V gave up 6 bases and J gave up 2 bases; unmatched junction bases: 8. The CDR3 has 15 residues. Germline V gene lookup returns CDR1 MNHEY and CDR2 SVGAGI. In DNA form, the CDR3 reads TGTGCCAGCAGCCGCGGGGCAGGGGGCAACTATGGCTACACCTTC. The encoded protein is CASSRGAGGNYGYTF.

This clone appeared a few times. V and J are TRBV3-1 (or the pseudogene TRBV3-2) and TRBJ1-2; weak D call: TRBD1 (5 bases). Germline V gene data show CDR1 as LGHDT and CDR2 as YNNKEL (reference sequence). V was trimmed by 1 base and J by 4 bases, leaving 10 bases between them. CDR3 length equals 14 residues. The CDR3 DNA is TGTGCCAGCAGCCAAGGCTCAGGGAGCTATGGCTACACCTTC. It is translated as CASSQGSGSYGYTF.

The chain recombines TRBV18 with TRBJ1-1; tentative D call: TRBD1 (6 bases). This CDR3 spans 13 amino acids. Between the trimmed V and J ends, which lost 6 bases and 6 bases, there was a span of 14 bases. Germline CDR1 reads KGHSH; CDR2 reads LQKENI. The CDR3 region is CASSPSQGPEAFF. CDR3 DNA sequence: TGTGCCAGCTCTCCGTCACAGGGCCCTGAAGCTTTCTTT.

This chain joins TRBV29-1 and TRBJ1-6; no firm D call. Germline-derived CDR1 and CDR2 are SQVTM and ANQGSEA. This CDR3 is built from 14 residues. V dropped 4 bases and J dropped 3 bases, with 10 bases sitting between them. This CDR3 reads CSVAETLYNSPLHF. The CDR3 DNA is TGCAGCGTTGCCGAGACACTCTATAATTCACCCCTCCACTTT.

This sequence joins TRBV5-4 and TRBJ2-1; 9 positions match TRBD2. J gave up 0 bases and V 8 bases, and 6 bases lay outside the gene matches. This CDR3 is built from 15 residues. Germline values: CDR1 SGHNT, CDR2 YYREEE (reference sequence). The chain's CDR3 is CASKVAGASYNEQFF. In nucleotides, the CDR3 is TGTGCCAGTAAAGTAGCGGGGGCCTCCTACAATGAGCAGTTCTTC.

This chain's CDR3 is CASSLRLSPYNEQFF. CDR3 coding DNA: TGTGCCAGCAGCTTACGTCTCAGCCCCTACAATGAGCAGTTCTTC. The chain combines TRBV11-2 with TRBJ2-1, with no clear D. Deletions cut 2 bases from V and 2 bases from J, with 10 bases between. Germline lookup yields CDR1 SGHAT and CDR2 FQNNGV. CDR3 length equals 15 residues.

This clone showed up just a few times. As DNA, the CDR3 is TGCGCCAGCAGCTTGGTTCCAGGGGGCGGGAATCAGCCCCAGCATTTT. Amino acids: CASSLVPGGGNQPQHF. This chain connects TRBV5-1 to TRBJ1-5, with 8 bases aligning to TRBD1. The length of the CDR3 is 16 residues. The V gene end was trimmed by 0 bases and the J gene end by 4 bases; junction bases not matched to a gene: 6. From germline, CDR1 is SGHRS and CDR2 YFSETQ.